The 21 T cell receptor beta chains below were found in one sample sequenced in a study of T-cell reconstitution after alpha-beta-depleted transplantation in children. The TCRbeta library incorporated unique molecular identifiers. TCRdb re-called the PCR reads with MiXCR, one entry per CDR3 protein. Of roughly 220,000 distinct CDR3 sequences listed, approximately 12% were seen once; the top ten hold approximately 2.9%. The sequencing used PBMCs from the stem cell graft donor, collected from the stem cell graft. The receptor source for this set is a human donor who donated a stem cell graft to a child with acute lymphoblastic leukemia.

The chain uses TRBV20-1 and TRBJ2-7; possible D gene TRBD2, 5 bases. The germline V and J ends were trimmed by 5 bases and 2 bases, with 13 bases remaining between them. Germline CDR1 DFQATT, CDR2 SNEGSKA (reference sequence). The CDR3 length is 13 residues. This chain's CDR3 is CSAVESGTYEQYF. Written as DNA, the CDR3 is TGCAGTGCTGTAGAGTCGGGAACCTACGAGCAGTACTTC.

A word on this clonotype: This is likely an artifact of a read error, given a far larger clone one base away. The chain links TRBV7-2 to TRBJ1-5, with no clear D. Germline V gene sequence: CDR1 SGHTA, CDR2 FQGNSA. The CDR3 covers 12 residues. This CDR3 is CASSLDNPPQHF. The CDR3 DNA sequence: TGTGCCAGCAGCTTAGACAATCCGCCCCAGCATTTT.

This clonotype was observed at least ten times. The CDR3 is CAISDSGTVYEKLFF. Here the CDR3 DNA reads TGTGCCATCAGTGATTCCGGGACAGTCTATGAAAAACTGTTTTTT. This chain connects TRBV10-3 to TRBJ1-4; 7 nucleotides line up with TRBD1. With V trimmed by 3 bases and J by 6 bases, 7 bases remained unmatched. The CDR3 consists of 15 residues. Germline V gene lookup returns CDR1 ENHRY and CDR2 SYGVKD.

This clonotype was found many times. This chain links TRBV7-2 with TRBJ2-3; 13 positions agree with TRBD2. This CDR3 contains 16 residues. The germline gives CDR1 SGHTA, CDR2 FQGNSA. V was clipped by 4 bases and J by 3 bases; unmatched bases: 4. The CDR3 DNA follows: TGTGCCAGCAGCTCCGGACTAGCGGGAGTGACAGATACGCAGTATTTT. It translates to CASSSGLAGVTDTQYF.

This clonotype was detected many times. J is TRBJ2-5 and V is TRBV5-1; TRBD1 matches 7 bases. The CDR3 totals 14 residues. The J segment lost 1 base and the V segment lost 4 bases, leaving 4 bases of the junction unmatched. In germline, CDR1 is SGHRS, CDR2 YFSETQ. CDR3 loop: CASSLRQGQETQYF. The CDR3 coding sequence is TGCGCCAGCAGCCTCAGACAGGGCCAAGAGACCCAGTACTTC.

This clonotype was picked up many times. Sequence at one end of the junction differs from germline and may be a read error. The V and J genes are TRBV5-1 and TRBJ2-1, with a weak D call TRBD2 (6 bases). Germline V gene sequence: CDR1 SGHRS, CDR2 YFSETQ. The CDR3 runs 15 residues. CDR3 sequence (DNA): TGCGCCAGCGGCACGGGACTCACCTCCCACAATGAGCAGTTCTTC. This codes for CASGTGLTSHNEQFF.

This clonotype has at least ten counts. The rearrangement links TRBV5-5 to TRBJ2-1; 9 bases align to TRBD2. The germline V gene encodes CDR1 SGHKS and CDR2 YYEKEE (reference sequence). The CDR3 spans 16 residues. J was trimmed by 4 bases and V by 4 bases; bases with no gene match: 9. CDR3 loop: CASSLTGTSSYNEQFF. In DNA form, the CDR3 reads TGTGCCAGCAGCCTCACCGGGACTAGCTCTTACAATGAGCAGTTCTTC. The complete variable domain, with remaining parts taken from reference TRBV5-5 and TRBJ2-1, reads DAGVTQSPTHLIKTRGQQVTLRCSPISGHKSVSWYQQVLGQGPQFIFQYYEKEERGRGNFPDRFSARQFPNYSSELNVNALLLGDSALYLCASSLTGTSSYNEQFFGPGTRLTVL.

This clonotype was found a few times. The chain combines TRBV7-9 with TRBJ1-1; D might be TRBD1 (6 bases). This CDR3 has 16 residues. V was pared by 8 bases and J by 3 bases, with 22 bases between. Germline values: CDR1 SEHNR, CDR2 FQNEAQ (reference sequence). Here the CDR3 reads CASGGRDEQGYTEAFF. DNA for the CDR3: TGTGCCAGCGGGGGCAGGGACGAGCAAGGATACACTGAAGCTTTCTTT.

On this clonotype: This clone may be a read error of a much larger clone one base away. This CDR3 is missing its conserved last phenylalanine or tryptophan, likely due to a read error. This chain links TRBV12-3 or TRBV12-4 with TRBJ1-5; D call uncertain. The length of the CDR3 is 15 residues. Trimming stripped 6 bases from V and 6 bases from J, with 18 bases between. The CDR3 sequence is CASSPPGRRAQPQHI. The CDR3 DNA is TGTGCCAGCAGCCCACCCGGGAGAAGAGCTCAGCCCCAGCATATT.

About this clonotype: At one end the junction does not follow the germline gene, possibly because of a read error. The rearrangement joins TRBV28 to TRBJ2-3, with D possibly called TRBD1 or TRBD2 (6 bases each). Germline V gene lookup returns CDR1 MDHEN and CDR2 SYDVKM. CDR3 size: 14 residues. CDR3 protein: CAGRDLGGPDTQYF. The CDR3 DNA reads as TGTGCCGGCAGAGATCTGGGGGGCCCAGATACGCAGTATTTT.

The sample holds many counts of this clonotype. J is TRBJ1-2 and V is TRBV10-3; 10 bases map to TRBD1. J lost 6 bases, V lost 6 bases, and 10 bases had no gene match. The CDR3 consists of 15 residues. The germline CDR1 and CDR2 sequences are ENHRY and SYGVKD. The CDR3 DNA reads TGTGCCATCAGCCCCGCCGCGGGACAGGGGCATGGCTACACCTTC. Translated, it gives CAISPAAGQGHGYTF.

This clonotype has at least ten counts. The J gene is TRBJ2-1, the V gene TRBV12-3 or TRBV12-4; 9 bases match TRBD1. V trimming: 1 base; J trimming: 4 bases; junction bases outside the gene matches: 5. The CDR3 is 16 amino acids. The CDR3 nucleotides read TGTGCCAGCAGTTTAGTCGGGGACAGGGTGTACAATGAGCAGTTCTTC. This gives the protein CASSLVGDRVYNEQFF.

Ten or more counts support this clonotype. V and J are TRBV5-1 and TRBJ2-3, with D possibly being TRBD1 or TRBD2 (5 bases each). The CDR3 sequence is 16 residues long. Germline-derived CDR1 and CDR2 are SGHRS and YFSETQ. Deletions cut 4 bases from V and 3 bases from J, with 18 bases between. The CDR3 DNA reads as TGCGCCAGCAGCCTCGGAGGCAGGGAAGGAACAGATACGCAGTATTTT. Amino acid sequence: CASSLGGREGTDTQYF.

In its sample, this clonotype was seen a few times. This chain links TRBV6-5 with TRBJ1-2; D gene unclear. The CDR3 has 13 amino acids. Trimming pared 2 bases from V and 8 bases from J, leaving 12 bases between. Germline V lookup: CDR1 MNHEY, CDR2 SVGAGI. DNA of the CDR3: TGTGCCAGCAGTTACAGATCGGTCGGCGGCTACACCTTC. Translation gives CASSYRSVGGYTF.

This clonotype occurred many times. The chain uses TRBV27 and TRBJ2-7, with 13 bases identical to TRBD2. This CDR3 region has 13 residues. J gave up 2 bases and V 8 bases, and 0 bases lay outside the gene matches. Germline V gene lookup returns CDR1 MNHEY and CDR2 SMNVEV (reference sequence). The CDR3 DNA follows: TGTGCCAGCGGACTAGCGGGGGCCTACGAGCAGTACTTC. Protein product: CASGLAGAYEQYF.

This chain joins TRBV5-1 and TRBJ2-2; 9 bases match TRBD1. The CDR3 covers 17 residues. The V gene end was trimmed by 5 bases and the J gene end by 2 bases; junction bases not matched to a gene: 10. Germline CDR1 and CDR2: SGHRS and YFSETQ. The CDR3 sequence: CASRVIQGAINTGELFF. The CDR3 DNA sequence: TGCGCCAGCAGAGTGATACAGGGGGCGATCAACACCGGGGAGCTGTTTTTT. Filled out from reference TRBV5-1 and TRBJ2-2, the complete variable domain reads KAGVTQTPRYLIKTRGQQVTLSCSPISGHRSVSWYQQTPGQGLQFLFEYFSETQRNKGNFPGRFSGRQFSNSRSEMNVSTLELGDSALYLCASRVIQGAINTGELFFGEGSRLTVL.

This clonotype was picked up many times. The CDR3 DNA reads TGTGCCAGCAGCCAAGAAGGGGAGGGCAATCAGCCCCAGCATTTT. Translating gives CASSQEGEGNQPQHF. V and J are TRBV4-2 and TRBJ1-5, with TRBD1 as a possible D gene (5 bases). Deletions cut 0 bases from V and 2 bases from J, with 8 bases between. Germline V gene data show CDR1 as LGHNA and CDR2 as YNFKEQ. The CDR3 spans 15 residues.

The sample holds many counts of this clonotype. The chain links TRBV7-9 to TRBJ2-7; 8 bases are shared with TRBD1. CDR1 and CDR2 from the germline V gene are SEHNR and FQNEAQ (reference sequence). The CDR3 extends over 13 amino acids. The junction had 5 bases not matched to a gene; V was cut back by 4 bases and J by 6 bases. The CDR3 DNA reads as TGTGCCAGCAGCTGGGGGACAGGACGCGAGCAGTACTTC. It codes for CASSWGTGREQYF.

This clonotype was seen a handful of times. The chain uses TRBV29-1 and TRBJ2-5, with 7 bases lining up with TRBD1. V shed 0 bases, J shed 4 bases, and the junction held 8 bases outside the gene matches. Germline-derived CDR1 and CDR2 are SQVTM and ANQGSEA. The CDR3 is 15 residues long. The CDR3 DNA is TGCAGCGTTGAAGATGTAGAGGGGGCGGGAGAGACCCAGTACTTC. Translation: CSVEDVEGAGETQYF.

This clonotype appeared many times. The chain links TRBV9 to TRBJ2-1; D unresolved. CDR1 is SGDLS and CDR2 is YYNGEE in the germline V gene. The CDR3 runs to 13 residues. The ends were cut back, 5 bases at V and 4 bases at J, with 10 bases in the middle. As DNA, the CDR3 is TGTGCCAGCAGTGGAGCAATATACAATGAGCAGTTCTTC. Residues: CASSGAIYNEQFF.

J is TRBJ1-5 and V is TRBV6-4; D remains ambiguous. Trimming cost V 0 bases and J 6 bases, with 15 bases left between them. Germline CDR1 and CDR2: MRHNA and SNTAGT. The length of the CDR3 is 16 residues. CDR3: CASSDSMGILAQPQHF. CDR3 DNA sequence: TGTGCCAGCAGTGACTCGATGGGTATTCTGGCTCAGCCCCAGCATTTT.